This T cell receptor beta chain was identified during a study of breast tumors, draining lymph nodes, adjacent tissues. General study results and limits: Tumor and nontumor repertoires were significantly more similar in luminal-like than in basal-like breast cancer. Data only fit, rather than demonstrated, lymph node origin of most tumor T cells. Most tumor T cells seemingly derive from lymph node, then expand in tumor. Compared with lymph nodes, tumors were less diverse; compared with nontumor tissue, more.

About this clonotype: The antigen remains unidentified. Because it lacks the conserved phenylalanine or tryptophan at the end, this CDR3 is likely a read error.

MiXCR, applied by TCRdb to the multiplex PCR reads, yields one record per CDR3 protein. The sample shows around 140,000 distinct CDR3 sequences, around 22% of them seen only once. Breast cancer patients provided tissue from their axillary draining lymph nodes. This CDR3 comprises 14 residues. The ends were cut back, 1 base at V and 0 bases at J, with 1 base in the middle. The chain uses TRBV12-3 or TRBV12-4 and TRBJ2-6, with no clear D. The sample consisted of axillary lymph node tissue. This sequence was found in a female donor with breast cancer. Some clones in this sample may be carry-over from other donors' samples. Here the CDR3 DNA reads TGTGCCAGCAGTTTAGACTCTGGGGCCAACGTCCTGACTTCC. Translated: CASSLDSGANVLTS.